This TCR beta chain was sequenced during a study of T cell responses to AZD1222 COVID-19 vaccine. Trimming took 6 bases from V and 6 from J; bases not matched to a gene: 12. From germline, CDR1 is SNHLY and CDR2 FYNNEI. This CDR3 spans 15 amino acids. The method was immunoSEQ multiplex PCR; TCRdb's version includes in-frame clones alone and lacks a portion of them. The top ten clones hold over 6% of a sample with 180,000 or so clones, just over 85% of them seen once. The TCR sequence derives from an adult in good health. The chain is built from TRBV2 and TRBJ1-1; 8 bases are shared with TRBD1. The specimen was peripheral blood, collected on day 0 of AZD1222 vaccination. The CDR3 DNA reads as TGTGCCAGCAGCATCGTCAGGGGGCTAAAGTCTGAAGCTTTCTTT. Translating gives CASSIVRGLKSEAFF.